Below, 25 T cell receptor beta chains from the same sample are listed, as sequenced in a study of CXCR3-negative and CXCR3-positive naive CD8 T cells. TRB cDNA was prepared as libraries by UMI-labeled 5' RACE. Each CDR3 protein gets one entry in TCRdb, which reprocessed the 5' RACE reads and gives no DNA. The table lists 100,000 to 150,000 distinct CDR3 sequences. The sequencing input was naive CXCR3- CD8+ T cells from blood. Sample subset: CD45RO-CCR7+CD27+CD95- naive CD8+ T cells lacking CXCR3 (TNR3-). Receptors originate from a human donor in good health. Some clones in this sample may be carry-over from other donors' samples.

This chain connects TRBV11-1 to TRBJ2-4; no DNA is available, so the TRBD1 call from TCRdb remains unchecked. This CDR3 region has 13 residues. Germline CDR1 SGHAT, CDR2 FQDESV (reference sequence). CDR3 in amino acids: CASSFDSEETQYF.

This chain joins TRBV20-1 and TRBJ2-7; TCRdb's assignment of TRBD1 cannot be checked, as there is no DNA. Germline CDR1 DFQATT, CDR2 SNEGSKA (reference sequence). The CDR3 covers 14 residues. The CDR3 spells CSARAQDRGYEQYF.

The CDR3 region is CASSSKTGYEQYF. The chain is built from TRBV7-9 and TRBJ2-7; TCRdb's D call, TRBD1, is unchecked because there is no DNA. CDR3 size: 13 residues. CDR1 is SEHNR, CDR2 FQNEAQ, per germline (reference sequence).

This chain's CDR3 is CASSFRESSPGELFF. The chain employs TRBV5-1 and TRBJ2-2; as DNA is missing, the TRBD2 call by TCRdb cannot be tested. From germline, CDR1 is SGHRS and CDR2 YFSETQ. This CDR3 region has 15 residues.

The genes are TRBV4-1 and TRBJ1-5. The length of the CDR3 is 14 residues. Germline CDR1 MGHRA, CDR2 YSYEKL. The CDR3 region is CASSQTPNNQPQHF.

V gene TRBV20-1 combines with J gene TRBJ1-2; TCRdb proposes TRBD1, but this gene call is untestable without DNA. The CDR3 has 13 residues. Per the germline V gene, CDR1 is DFQATT and CDR2 is SNEGSKA (reference sequence). CDR3 amino acids: CSARDQGSSGYTF.

V usage is TRBV6-9 and J usage is TRBJ2-1; TCRdb returns TRBD2, unconfirmable since there is no DNA. The CDR3 spans 15 residues. CDR1 is MNHGY and CDR2 is SVAAGI in the germline V gene. This chain's CDR3 is CASSSGGRVYNEQFF.

The chain joins TRBV5-1 to TRBJ2-3; TCRdb lists TRBD1, though no DNA is available to test this call. CDR3 length: 14 residues. Looked up from germline, CDR1 is SGHRS and CDR2 is YFSETQ. Here the CDR3 reads CASSFIGATDTQYF.

The chain joins TRBV10-3 to TRBJ1-1; there is no DNA to check the TCRdb D call of TRBD1. Per germline, CDR1 ENHRY and CDR2 SYGVKD. There are 16 residues in the CDR3. The CDR3 is CAISERGLHMNTEAFF.

The genes are TRBV20-1 and TRBJ2-1; TCRdb proposes TRBD2, but this gene call is untestable without DNA. The CDR3 spans 17 residues. Germline values: CDR1 DFQATT, CDR2 SNEGSKA (reference sequence). The chain's CDR3 is CSARDRGVAGVGNEQFF.

The chain joins TRBV12-3 or TRBV12-4 to TRBJ1-1; TCRdb calls TRBD1, which cannot be checked without DNA. CDR3 size: 16 residues. Here the CDR3 reads CASSRSGDWVNTEAFF.

The chain combines TRBV28 with TRBJ1-3. This CDR3 is built from 15 residues. Per germline, CDR1 MDHEN and CDR2 SYDVKM. CDR3 residues: CASSLSIFSGNTIYF.

This chain uses TRBV5-1 with TRBJ1-2. CDR3 length: 15 residues. CDR1 is SGHRS, CDR2 YFSETQ, per germline. The CDR3: CASSPGTALGYGYTF.

This sequence joins TRBV12-3 or TRBV12-4 and TRBJ2-1; TCRdb's D call, TRBD2, is unchecked because there is no DNA. This CDR3 is 19 amino acids long. The CDR3 sequence is CASSSMTEFGGPRHNEQFF.

V is TRBV28 and J is TRBJ2-5; TCRdb outputs TRBD1, but without DNA this stays unchecked. CDR1 and CDR2 from the germline V gene are MDHEN and SYDVKM. This CDR3 contains 17 residues. The CDR3 protein is CASSLYLPGQTEETQYF.

V gene TRBV29-1 combines with J gene TRBJ2-1; TCRdb returns TRBD2, unconfirmable since there is no DNA. The germline V gene has CDR1 SQVTM and CDR2 ANQGSEA. The CDR3 consists of 16 residues. CDR3 protein: CSVEILAGGPYNEQFF.

This chain uses TRBV6-5 with TRBJ2-6. CDR1 is MNHEY, CDR2 SVGAGI, per germline. This CDR3 has 14 residues. This CDR3 is CASSTMGSSNVLTF.

The chain is built from TRBV20-1 and TRBJ2-1; TCRdb designates TRBD2, a call that cannot be tested without DNA. CDR1 and CDR2 from the germline V gene are DFQATT and SNEGSKA (reference sequence). CDR3 length: 15 amino acids. The CDR3: CSARGFLAGYNEQFF.

The J gene is TRBJ2-5, the V gene TRBV11-2; TCRdb returns TRBD1, unconfirmable since there is no DNA. The germline V gene encodes CDR1 SGHAT and CDR2 FQNNGV. The CDR3 totals 11 residues. CDR3 amino acids: CASSLTGAQYF.

The V call is TRBV7-8, the J call TRBJ2-3. The CDR3 runs to 13 residues. The germline V gene has CDR1 SGHVS and CDR2 FQNEAQ. CDR3 region: CASTQSMTDTQYF.

J is TRBJ1-2 and V is TRBV7-9; TCRdb names TRBD1, which stays unverified in the absence of DNA. This CDR3 has 16 residues. Germline loops: CDR1 SEHNR, CDR2 FQNEAQ (reference sequence). This CDR3 is CASSDGFRQPDKGYTF.

The chain couples TRBV7-9 to TRBJ1-1; the D call from TCRdb, TRBD1, cannot be confirmed without DNA. Germline lookup yields CDR1 SEHNR and CDR2 FQNEAQ (reference sequence). CDR3 length equals 18 residues. The CDR3 here is CASSLARGQGGPNTEAFF.

The V and J genes are TRBV2 and TRBJ2-7; the TCRdb D gene call, TRBD2, has no DNA to confirm it. The CDR3 covers 14 residues. Germline V CDR1 and CDR2: SNHLY, FYNNEI. Here the CDR3 reads CASSGSTISYEQYF.

The V gene is TRBV27, the J gene TRBJ1-3. CDR3 length equals 15 residues. From germline, CDR1 is MNHEY and CDR2 SMNVEV (reference sequence). CDR3 sequence: CASSPEGSTGNTIYF.

The chain combines TRBV29-1 with TRBJ1-2; the D call from TCRdb, TRBD1, cannot be confirmed without DNA. Germline CDR1 and CDR2: SQVTM and ANQGSEA. The CDR3 runs 15 residues. CDR3: CSVAFYSGTGDGYTF.